This T cell receptor (beta chain) was obtained from a study of regulatory T cells. Notes on the study in general: Control CD8+ cells showed a nonsignificant trend toward higher Shannon entropy than patient CD8+ cells. Regulatory T cells showed the strongest V-J pair restriction and V/J gene skewing among patient repertoires.

Autoimmunity was present in every CD3G-deficient patient, worse in two. At testing, patients were 2 to 39 years old, with reduced naive and increased memory T-cell proportions. CDR1 is MDHEN and CDR2 is SYDVKM in the germline V gene. The V end was cut by 3 bases, the J end by 2 bases, with 8 bases between. CDR3 length: 14 amino acids. A note on this clone: What it binds is not known.

Amplification used 52 TRBV primers and 13 TRBJ primers. Libraries were prepared by immunoSEQ multiplex PCR; TCRdb keeps only in-frame clonotypes and omits some of them. The sample lists about 20,000 clones, 80% to 95% seen once, with 3.5% to 4% in the top ten. The material sequenced was CD8+ T cells sorted from blood. The receptor was isolated from a child aged 2 to 10 with CD3G deficiency. The rearrangement joins TRBV28 to TRBJ2-1; no reliable D call. CDR3 in DNA: TGTGCCAGCAGTTTCCGACTTCCCTACAATGAGCAGTTCTTC. It yields the protein CASSFRLPYNEQFF.